Presented here are 19 T cell receptor beta chains from one specimen sequenced in a study of blood T cell repertoires in COVID-19. TCRdb's copy holds only in-frame clones and misses some; the assay was immunoSEQ multiplex PCR. The sample includes approximately 190,000 clones, around 80% of them seen just once. Material: peripheral blood. The receptors were sampled from a man aged 30 to 45 with active or convalescent COVID-19.

The rearrangement joins TRBV24-1 to TRBJ1-2; D might be TRBD1 (5 bases). Germline V lookup: CDR1 KGHDR, CDR2 SFDVKD. CDR3 length: 13 residues. Trimming removed 5 bases from V and 2 bases from J, with 8 bases in between. CDR3 in DNA: TGTGCCACCAGTGCCCCAGGGAACTATGGCTACACCTTC. Amino acid sequence: CATSAPGNYGYTF.

CDR3 loop: CASSNTLNTEAFF. The CDR3 DNA sequence: TGTGCCAGCAGCAACACGTTGAACACTGAAGCTTTCTTT. The rearrangement uses TRBV6-5 and TRBJ1-1, with D hard to call. This CDR3 region has 13 residues. Germline V gene sequence: CDR1 MNHEY, CDR2 SVGAGI. V was cut by 6 bases and J by 0 bases, with 8 bases left in between.

This sequence joins TRBV6-4 and TRBJ2-1, with 12 bases identical to TRBD2. The CDR3 runs 15 residues. The trim removed 5 bases at V and 9 bases at J, leaving 8 bases unmatched. Germline V CDR1 and CDR2: MRHNA, SNTAGT. CDR3 bases: TGTGCCAGCAGTCGAGCTAGCGGGGGGGTTACTGAGCAGTTCTTC. Amino acids: CASSRASGGVTEQFF.

This rearrangement joins TRBV30 to TRBJ1-4; TRBD1 matches at 7 bases. Germline assignment: CDR1 GTSNPN and CDR2 SVGIG (reference sequence). This CDR3 region has 13 residues. J lost 6 bases, V lost 5 bases, and 6 bases had no gene match. CDR3 in DNA: TGTGCCTGGTCGACAGGGAATTATGAAAAACTGTTTTTT. Protein sequence: CAWSTGNYEKLFF.

The chain is built from TRBV5-1 and TRBJ2-1; no clear D gene. The V gene lost 5 bases and the J gene lost 5 bases, with 8 bases spanning the gap. Germline CDR1 and CDR2: SGHRS and YFSETQ. The CDR3 is 12 residues long. CDR3 residues: CASRRTDNEQFF. For the CDR3, the DNA is TGCGCCAGCAGGCGCACAGACAATGAGCAGTTCTTC.

The rearrangement uses TRBV7-2 and TRBJ2-3; D is uncertain. The V and J ends lost 1 base and 6 bases respectively, with 11 bases between them. The CDR3 runs to 14 residues. CDR1 is SGHTA, CDR2 FQGNSA, per germline. The CDR3 nucleotides are TGTGCCAGCAGCTTAGTTCCCTCCGTGGATACGCAGTATTTT. Translating gives CASSLVPSVDTQYF. The full variable domain, with the rest looked up from reference TRBV7-2 and TRBJ2-3, is GAGVSQSPSNKVTEKGKDVELRCDPISGHTALYWYRQSLGQGLEFLIYFQGNSAPDKSGLPSDRFSAERTGGSVSTLTIQRTQQEDSAVYLCASSLVPSVDTQYFGPGTRLTVL.

The chain couples TRBV11-2 to TRBJ1-1; 9 bases are shared with TRBD1. The CDR3 spans 18 residues. After removal of 3 bases from V and 1 base from J, the junction contained 12 bases not matched to a gene. Germline-derived CDR1 and CDR2 are SGHAT and FQNNGV. CDR3 residues: CASSFRGQGSGGNTEAFF. CDR3 nucleotides: TGTGCCAGCAGCTTTAGGGGACAGGGAAGCGGTGGGAACACTGAAGCTTTCTTT.

The chain recombines TRBV2 with TRBJ2-3; TRBD2 matches 13 bases. J was trimmed by 5 bases and V by 1 base; bases with no gene match: 3. The germline V gene has CDR1 SNHLY and CDR2 FYNNEI. The CDR3 is made up of 16 amino acids. CDR3 nucleotide sequence: TGTGCCAGCAGTGAAGTACTAGCGGGAGGGGGAGATACGCAGTATTTT. Protein product: CASSEVLAGGGDTQYF.

This clone was seen more than once but under ten times. CDR3 DNA sequence: TGTGCCAGCCTGGGACAGGGTGCCTACGAGCAGTACTTC. It yields the protein CASLGQGAYEQYF. The V gene is TRBV3-1 (or the pseudogene TRBV3-2), the J gene TRBJ2-7; the match to TRBD1 covers 9 bases. Per the germline V gene, CDR1 is LGHDT and CDR2 is YNNKEL (reference sequence). The CDR3 loop spans 13 amino acids. Germline trimming cut 8 bases from V and 2 bases from J; bases unmatched to any gene: 4.

The rearrangement joins TRBV9 to TRBJ2-3, with TRBD1 identical over 7 bases. This CDR3 contains 15 residues. Losses at the gene ends were 3 bases for V and 1 base for J; bases not matched to a gene: 5. Per germline, CDR1 SGDLS and CDR2 YYNGEE. The CDR3 loop reads CASSAGTARTDTQYF. The CDR3 DNA reads TGTGCCAGCAGCGCCGGGACAGCCCGCACAGATACGCAGTATTTT.

This rearrangement joins TRBV30 to TRBJ1-1; TRBD1 is a possible D gene (6 bases). The CDR3 has 13 amino acids. Germline CDR1 reads GTSNPN; CDR2 reads SVGIG (reference sequence). V was shortened by 0 bases and J by 11 bases, with 16 bases between the two germline ends. The CDR3 coding sequence is TGTGCCTGGAGTGTTAGGGGGACGGTCTATGCTTTCTTT. It yields the protein CAWSVRGTVYAFF.

V usage is TRBV7-8 and J usage is TRBJ2-7; D is unresolved. Per the germline V gene, CDR1 is SGHVS and CDR2 is FQNEAQ. V was cut by 5 bases and J by 4 bases, with 9 bases left in between. The CDR3 has 12 amino acids. The CDR3 is CASSPGSYEQYV. In DNA form, the CDR3 reads TGTGCCAGCAGCCCAGGATCGTACGAGCAGTACGTC.

The chain combines TRBV2 with TRBJ1-3; 7 bases agree with TRBD1. V was clipped by 3 bases and J by 3 bases; unmatched bases: 8. This CDR3 comprises 16 residues. The V gene's germline CDR1 is SNHLY and CDR2 FYNNEI. The CDR3 DNA reads TGTGCCAGCAGTGAGGGGACAGCTACCTTTGGAAACACCATATATTTT. Translation: CASSEGTATFGNTIYF. Full variable domain (rest looked up from reference TRBV2 and TRBJ1-3): EPEVTQTPSHQVTQMGQEVILRCVPISNHLYFYWYRQILGQKVEFLVSFYNNEISEKSEIFDDQFSVERPDGSNFTLKIRSTKLEDSAMYFCASSEGTATFGNTIYFGEGSWLTVV.

The rearrangement links TRBV10-2 to TRBJ2-1, with TRBD2 matching over 7 bases. The CDR3 is 15 residues long. V was clipped by 2 bases and J by 5 bases; unmatched bases: 6. Germline assignment: CDR1 WSHSY and CDR2 SAAADI. The CDR3 here is CASSEPSSGNNEQFF. The CDR3 DNA follows: TGCGCCAGCAGTGAGCCCTCCAGCGGGAACAATGAGCAGTTCTTC.

The chain uses TRBV5-4 and TRBJ2-3; 16 bases agree with TRBD2. The CDR3 loop spans 19 amino acids. V was clipped by 1 base and J by 2 bases; unmatched bases: 7. Germline-derived CDR1 and CDR2 are SGHNT and YYREEE (reference sequence). The CDR3 coding sequence is TGTGCCAGCAGCTTGTTTGGGACTAGCGGGAGGGCCACCACAGATACGCAGTATTTT. Protein: CASSLFGTSGRATTDTQYF.

The CDR3 region has the DNA TGTGCCAGCAGCCGGAAGGGACAGGGGGCAACCCTTTCTACCACTGAAGCTTTCTTT. Residues: CASSRKGQGATLSTTEAFF. The V call is TRBV5-6, the J call TRBJ1-1; 12 bases map to TRBD1. This CDR3 spans 19 amino acids. Germline assignment: CDR1 SGHDT and CDR2 YYEEEE. V shed 4 bases, J shed 4 bases, and the junction held 17 bases outside the gene matches.

The chain recombines TRBV6-2 or TRBV6-3 with TRBJ2-1; D remains ambiguous. Germline V gene data show CDR1 as MNHEY and CDR2 as SVGEGT. Trimming left V 6 bases short and J 0 bases short, with 12 bases between. CDR3 length equals 15 residues. CDR3 region: CASSPLGISYNEQFF. The CDR3 DNA reads as TGTGCCAGCAGCCCGCTAGGAATCTCCTACAATGAGCAGTTCTTC.

This clone has only one observation. The chain carries TRBV30 and TRBJ2-2, with TRBD2 as a possible D gene (5 bases). V was shortened by 4 bases and J by 0 bases, with 12 bases between the two germline ends. Germline assignment: CDR1 GTSNPN and CDR2 SVGIG (reference sequence). The CDR3 length is 15 residues. CDR3 coding DNA: TGTGCCTGGACACGGGGTGGAACGAACACCGGGGAGCTGTTTTTT. Amino acid sequence: CAWTRGGTNTGELFF.

This clone was seen only once. V is TRBV4-1 and J is TRBJ2-1; 7 nucleotides line up with TRBD1. The CDR3 runs to 17 residues. Germline CDR1 and CDR2: MGHRA and YSYEKL. V lost 2 bases to trimming and J lost 8 bases; unmatched junction nucleotides: 15. CDR3 amino acids: CASSQLGRDRYRDEQFF. The DNA of the CDR3 is TGCGCCAGCAGCCAATTGGGCCGGGACAGATATAGGGATGAGCAGTTCTTC.